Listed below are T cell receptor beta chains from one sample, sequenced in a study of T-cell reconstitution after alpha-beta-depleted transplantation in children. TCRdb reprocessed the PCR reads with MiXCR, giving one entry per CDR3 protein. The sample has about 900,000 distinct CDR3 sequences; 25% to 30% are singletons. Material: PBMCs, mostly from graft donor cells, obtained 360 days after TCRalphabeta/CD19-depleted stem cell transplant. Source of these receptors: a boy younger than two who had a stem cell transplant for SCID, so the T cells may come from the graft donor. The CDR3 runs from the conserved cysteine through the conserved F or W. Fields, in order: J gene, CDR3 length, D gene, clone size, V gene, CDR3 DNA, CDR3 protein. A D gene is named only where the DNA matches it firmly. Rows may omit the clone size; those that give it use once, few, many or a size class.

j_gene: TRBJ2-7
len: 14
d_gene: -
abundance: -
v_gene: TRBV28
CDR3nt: TGTGCCAGCAGTTTACGCTCTATAACGGGCGAGCAGTACTTC
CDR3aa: CASSLRSITGEQYF

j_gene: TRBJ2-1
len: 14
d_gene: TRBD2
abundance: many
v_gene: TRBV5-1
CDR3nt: TGCGCCAGCAGCCCGGGGGGAGATTACAATGAGCAGTTCTTC
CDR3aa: CASSPGGDYNEQFF

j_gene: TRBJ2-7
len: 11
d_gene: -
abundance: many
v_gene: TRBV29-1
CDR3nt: TGCAGCGTTATCGGGGTTTACGAGCAGTACTTC
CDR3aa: CSVIGVYEQYF

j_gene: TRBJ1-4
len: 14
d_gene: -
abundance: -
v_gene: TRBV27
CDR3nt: TGTGCCAGCAGTTTATCTGGTGCAGTTGAAAAACTGTTTTTT
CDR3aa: CASSLSGAVEKLFF

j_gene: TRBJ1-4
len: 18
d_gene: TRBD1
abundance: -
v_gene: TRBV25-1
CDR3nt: TGTGCCAGCAGTGAAACGGGGAGGACTCCGACAGGGAATGAAAAACTGTTTTTT
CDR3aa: CASSETGRTPTGNEKLFF

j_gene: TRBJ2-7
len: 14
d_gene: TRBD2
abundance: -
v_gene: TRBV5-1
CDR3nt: TGCGCCAGCAGCTTATCGGGACTAGCGGAAGAGCAGTACTTC
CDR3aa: CASSLSGLAEEQYF

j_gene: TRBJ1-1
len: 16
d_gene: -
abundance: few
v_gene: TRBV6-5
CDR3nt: TGTGCCAGCAGTTACACCGGCGCCCGAGAGAACACTGAAGCTTTCTTT
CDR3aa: CASSYTGARENTEAFF

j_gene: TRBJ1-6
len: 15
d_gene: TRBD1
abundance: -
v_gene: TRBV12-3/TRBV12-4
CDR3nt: TGTGCCAGCAGTTCCCGGACAGGGTTAAATTCACCCCTCCACTTT
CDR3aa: CASSSRTGLNSPLHF

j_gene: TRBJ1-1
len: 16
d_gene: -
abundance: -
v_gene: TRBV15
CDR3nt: TGTGCCACCAGCGGCGCCCCTCTTGAACAGGACACTGAAGCTTTCTTT
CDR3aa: CATSGAPLEQDTEAFF

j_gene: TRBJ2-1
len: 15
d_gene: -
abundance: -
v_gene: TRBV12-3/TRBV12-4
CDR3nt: TGTGCCAGCATGGTTCGGGACGCAATGTACAATGAGCAGTTCTTC
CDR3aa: CASMVRDAMYNEQFF

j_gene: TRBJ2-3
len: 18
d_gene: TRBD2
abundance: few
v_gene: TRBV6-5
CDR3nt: TGTGCCAGCAGTTACTCAGGACTAGCGGGGGCCCCATGGGATACGCAGTATTTT
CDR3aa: CASSYSGLAGAPWDTQYF

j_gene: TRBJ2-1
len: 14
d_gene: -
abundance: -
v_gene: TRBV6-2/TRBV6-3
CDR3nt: TGTGCCAGCAGTTACTCCGTGGGGGCCCATGAGCAGTTCTTC
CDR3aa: CASSYSVGAHEQFF

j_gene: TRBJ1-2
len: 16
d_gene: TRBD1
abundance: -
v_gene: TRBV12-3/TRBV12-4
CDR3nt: TGTGCCAGCAGGGCTGTGACAGGGGGTACTCACTATGGCTACACCTTC
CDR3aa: CASRAVTGGTHYGYTF

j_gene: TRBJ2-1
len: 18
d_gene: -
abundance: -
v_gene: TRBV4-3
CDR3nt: TGCGCCAGCAGCCAAGATCGCGGGGCGACAGGGTCGCGGAATGAGCAGTTCTTC
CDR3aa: CASSQDRGATGSRNEQFF

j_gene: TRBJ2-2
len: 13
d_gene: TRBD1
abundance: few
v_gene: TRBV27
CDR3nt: TGTGCCAGCAGCTCCTACAGGGGAGGGGAGCTGTTTTTT
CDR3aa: CASSSYRGGELFF

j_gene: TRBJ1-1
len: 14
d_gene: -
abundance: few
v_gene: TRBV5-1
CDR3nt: TGCGCCAGCAGCTTCGAGGCAGTGAACACTGAAGCTTTCTTT
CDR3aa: CASSFEAVNTEAFF

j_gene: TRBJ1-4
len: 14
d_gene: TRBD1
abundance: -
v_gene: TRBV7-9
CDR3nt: TGTGCCAGCAGGCCCAGGGGGCTTGGTGAAAAACTGTTTTTT
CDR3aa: CASRPRGLGEKLFF

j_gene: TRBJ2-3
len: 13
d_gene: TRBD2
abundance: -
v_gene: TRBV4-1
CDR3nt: TGCGCCAGCAGCCAAGCAAGCGGGAATACGCAGTATTTT
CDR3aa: CASSQASGNTQYF

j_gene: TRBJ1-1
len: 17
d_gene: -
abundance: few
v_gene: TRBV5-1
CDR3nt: TGCGCCAGCAGCTTGGCCCTGATTGGGGCACGGAACACTGAAGCTTTCTTT
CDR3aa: CASSLALIGARNTEAFF

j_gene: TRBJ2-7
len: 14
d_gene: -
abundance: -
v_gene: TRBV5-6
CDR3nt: TGTGCCAGCAGCTTGGCGCCGGATACTTACGAGCAGTACTTC
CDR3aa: CASSLAPDTYEQYF

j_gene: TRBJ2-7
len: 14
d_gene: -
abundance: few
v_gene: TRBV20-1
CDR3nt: TGCAGTGCTAGAGATGGTAGGGAGACCTACGAGCAGTACTTC
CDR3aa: CSARDGRETYEQYF

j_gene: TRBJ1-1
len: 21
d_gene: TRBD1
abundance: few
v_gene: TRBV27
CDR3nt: TGTGCCAGCAGGGTATGGGCTATTCTGGGGTCCCCGGAGGGGACAGGGGCGGAAGCTTTCTTT
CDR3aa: CASRVWAILGSPEGTGAEAFF

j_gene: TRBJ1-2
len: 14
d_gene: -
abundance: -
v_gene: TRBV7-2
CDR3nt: TGTGCCAGCAGCTTAGCAGGGGCAATCTATGGCTACACCTTC
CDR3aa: CASSLAGAIYGYTF

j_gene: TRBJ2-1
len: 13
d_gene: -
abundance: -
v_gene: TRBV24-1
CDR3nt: TGTGCCACCAGTGAGCTCAGGGGGGATGAGCAGTTCTTC
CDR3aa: CATSELRGDEQFF

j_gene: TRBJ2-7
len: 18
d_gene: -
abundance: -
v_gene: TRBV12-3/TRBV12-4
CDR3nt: TGTGCCAGCAGTTTTCGCCCGGGAACGGGACTTTCCGGGTACGAGCAGTACTTC
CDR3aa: CASSFRPGTGLSGYEQYF

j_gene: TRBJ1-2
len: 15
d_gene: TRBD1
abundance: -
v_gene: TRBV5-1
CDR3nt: TGCGCCAGCAGCAGGGTATTGGGGACAGACTATGGCTACACCTTC
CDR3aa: CASSRVLGTDYGYTF

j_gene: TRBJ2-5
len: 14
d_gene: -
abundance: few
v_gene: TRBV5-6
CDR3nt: TGTGCCAGCAGCTTGGTAGCTCAGCAAGAGACCCAGTACTTC
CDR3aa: CASSLVAQQETQYF

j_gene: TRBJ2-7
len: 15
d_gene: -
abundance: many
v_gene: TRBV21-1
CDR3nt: TGTGCCAACCTCACTCACCGGGACACCTGCTACGAGCAGTACTTC
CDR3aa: CANLTHRDTCYEQYF

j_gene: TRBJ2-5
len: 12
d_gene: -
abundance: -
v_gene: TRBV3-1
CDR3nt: TGTGCCAGCAGCCATTCCTGGGAGACCCAGTACTTC
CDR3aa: CASSHSWETQYF

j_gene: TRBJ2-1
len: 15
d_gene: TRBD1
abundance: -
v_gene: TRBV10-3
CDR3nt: TGTGCCATCAGCCGGGGACAGGGGAACCACAATGAGCAGTTCTTC
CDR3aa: CAISRGQGNHNEQFF

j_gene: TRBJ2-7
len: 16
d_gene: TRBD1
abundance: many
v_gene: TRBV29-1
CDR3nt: TGCAGCGTAAGCAAACTCGACAGGGGCGCCCGCTACGAGCAGTACTTC
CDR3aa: CSVSKLDRGARYEQYF

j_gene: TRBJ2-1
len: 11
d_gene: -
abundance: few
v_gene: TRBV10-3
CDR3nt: TGTGCCATCCGTCAGGGGCCAACCGGGGTCTTC
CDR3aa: CAIRQGPTGVF

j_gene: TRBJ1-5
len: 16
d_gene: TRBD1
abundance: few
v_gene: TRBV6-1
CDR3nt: TGTGCCAGCAGCCTGACAGGGGGCGCGGGCAATCAGCCCCAGCATTTT
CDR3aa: CASSLTGGAGNQPQHF

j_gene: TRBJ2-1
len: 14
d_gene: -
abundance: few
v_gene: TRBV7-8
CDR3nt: TGTGCCAGCAGCTTAGGTTCGTGGGGCGCAGAGCAGTTCTTC
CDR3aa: CASSLGSWGAEQFF

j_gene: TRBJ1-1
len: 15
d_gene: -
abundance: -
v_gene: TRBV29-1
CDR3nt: TGCAGCGGTGACAGTCAGATAAGGCTTGACACTGAAGCTTTCTTT
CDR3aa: CSGDSQIRLDTEAFF

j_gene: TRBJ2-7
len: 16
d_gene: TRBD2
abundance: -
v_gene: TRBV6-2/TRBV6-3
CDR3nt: TGTGCCAGCAAGCGGGGGGCCCTATTTTCGGCCTACGAGCAGTACTTC
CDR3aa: CASKRGALFSAYEQYF

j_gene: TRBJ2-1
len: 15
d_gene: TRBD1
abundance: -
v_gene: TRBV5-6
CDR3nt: TGTGCCAGCAGCTTGCGGGACAGGAAAAGAGGTGAGCAGTTCTTC
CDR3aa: CASSLRDRKRGEQFF

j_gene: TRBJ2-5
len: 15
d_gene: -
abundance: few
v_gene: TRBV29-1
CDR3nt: TGCAGCGTTCCAGGACCGATTCCCCCCCGGGAGACCCAGTACTTC
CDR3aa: CSVPGPIPPRETQYF

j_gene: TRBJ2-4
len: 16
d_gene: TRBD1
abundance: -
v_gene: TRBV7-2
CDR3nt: TGTGCCAGCAGCTCCCGTCTGACAGGGGTGGGAAACATTCAGTACTTC
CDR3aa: CASSSRLTGVGNIQYF

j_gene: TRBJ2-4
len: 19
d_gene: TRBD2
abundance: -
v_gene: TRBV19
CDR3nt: TGTGCCAGTAGTATCCTCCCCTGGACTAGCGGGGGAGCCAAAAACATTCAGTACTTC
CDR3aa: CASSILPWTSGGAKNIQYF

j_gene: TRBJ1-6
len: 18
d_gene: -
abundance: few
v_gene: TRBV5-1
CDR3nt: TGCGCCAGCAGCTTTAATCCTGAGGCGGGACTGGAGAATTCACCCCTCCACTTT
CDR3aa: CASSFNPEAGLENSPLHF

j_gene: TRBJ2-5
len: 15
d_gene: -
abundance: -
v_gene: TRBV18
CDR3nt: TGTGCCAGCTCACCGAAGGGGCCCGCGGGAGAGACCCAGTACTTC
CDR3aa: CASSPKGPAGETQYF

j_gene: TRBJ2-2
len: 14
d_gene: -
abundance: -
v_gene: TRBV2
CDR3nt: TGTGCCAGCACTTCATTAACTCGCACCGGGGAGCTGTTTTTT
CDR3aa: CASTSLTRTGELFF

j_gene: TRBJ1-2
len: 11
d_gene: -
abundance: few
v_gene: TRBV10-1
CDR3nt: TGCGCCAGAATCGACGTGTATGGCTACACCTTC
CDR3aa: CARIDVYGYTF

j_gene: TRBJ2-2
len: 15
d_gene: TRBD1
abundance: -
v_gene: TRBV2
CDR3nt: TGTGCCAGCAGTGATACCAGGGGGCGCCCCGGGGAGCTGTTTTTT
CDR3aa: CASSDTRGRPGELFF

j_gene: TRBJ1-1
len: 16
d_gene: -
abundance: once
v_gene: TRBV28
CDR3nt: TGTGCCAGCAGTTTCCAGCAGGACGGGTTTGACACTGAAGCTTTCTTT
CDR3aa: CASSFQQDGFDTEAFF

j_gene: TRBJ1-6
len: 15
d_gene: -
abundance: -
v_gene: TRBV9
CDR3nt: TGTGCCAGCAGCGTAGATGGGAGGACTAATTCACCCCTCCACTTT
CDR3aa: CASSVDGRTNSPLHF

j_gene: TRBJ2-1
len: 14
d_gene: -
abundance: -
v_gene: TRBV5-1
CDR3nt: TGCGCCAGCAGTGTGCGGGGCTCCTACAATGAGCAGTTCTTC
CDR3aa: CASSVRGSYNEQFF

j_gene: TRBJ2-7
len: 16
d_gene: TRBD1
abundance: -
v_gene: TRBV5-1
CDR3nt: TGCGCCAGCAGCTTGGGGATCCGGGACAGGGCCCACGAGCAGTACTTC
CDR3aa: CASSLGIRDRAHEQYF

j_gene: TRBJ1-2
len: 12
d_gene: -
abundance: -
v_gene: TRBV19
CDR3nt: TGTGCCAGTAGTTTCCAACCGGAGGGCTACACCTTC
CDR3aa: CASSFQPEGYTF